This TCR beta chain was found in a study of OX40 agonist ivuxolimab in advanced cancers. Some clones are missing from TCRdb's copy, which holds only in-frame ones; the method was immunoSEQ multiplex PCR. The repertoire holds around 77,000 clones, with approximately 85% as singletons. The CDR3 has 13 amino acids. The germline gives CDR1 MNHNS, CDR2 SASEGT. After removal of 1 base from V and 8 bases from J, the junction contained 4 bases not matched to a gene. In its sample, this clone was seen a few times. The material sequenced was CD4+ or CD8+ T cells sorted from blood, taken in a trial of the OX40 agonist ivuxolimab. This chain connects TRBV6-1 to TRBJ1-2; 7 bases align to TRBD1. The sequence was collected from an adult with an advanced solid tumor such as melanoma, head and neck, liver or kidney cancer. DNA of the CDR3: TGTGCCAGCAGTGAAGGACAGGGTCGCGGCTACACCTTC. Protein sequence: CASSEGQGRGYTF.